One and the same sample provided the 4 T cell receptor beta chains below, sequenced in a study of blood T cell repertoires in COVID-19. The data were produced by immunoSEQ multiplex PCR, yet TCRdb's version contains in-frame clones alone and is incomplete. This repertoire shows approximately 86,000 clones, roughly 78% found once; its top ten account for over 9%. Sequences were obtained from peripheral blood. These receptor sequences come from a woman aged 70-85 years with acute or convalescent COVID-19.

The CDR3 DNA reads TGTGCCTGGAGTGCGAATGAAAAACTGTTTTTT. This encodes CAWSANEKLFF. The J gene is TRBJ1-4, the V gene TRBV30; D ambiguous. The germline gives CDR1 GTSNPN, CDR2 SVGIG (reference sequence). This CDR3 is 11 amino acids long. Trimming removed 1 base from V and 5 bases from J, with 2 bases in between.

The CDR3 reads CASSSTSGGSYNEQFF. The CDR3 DNA follows: TGTGCCAGCAGTTCGACTAGCGGGGGCTCCTACAATGAGCAGTTCTTC. The genes are TRBV7-9 and TRBJ2-1; 12 bases line up with TRBD2. Germline values: CDR1 SEHNR, CDR2 FQNEAQ (reference sequence). This CDR3 spans 16 amino acids. J was trimmed by 0 bases and V by 6 bases; bases with no gene match: 3.

The chain employs TRBV4-2 and TRBJ2-1, with 12 bases fitting TRBD2. CDR3 length: 15 residues. J lost 7 bases, V lost 0 bases, and 1 base had no gene match. CDR1 and CDR2 (germline): LGHNA, YNFKEQ. CDR3 sequence (DNA): TGTGCCAGCAGCCAAGAAACTAGCGGGAGGAATGAGCAGTTCTTC. Protein: CASSQETSGRNEQFF.

The chain links TRBV2 to TRBJ2-2, with 7 bases fitting TRBD1. V lost 6 bases, J lost 6 bases, and 10 bases stayed unmatched. The CDR3 consists of 15 residues. Looked up from germline, CDR1 is SNHLY and CDR2 is FYNNEI. The CDR3 is CASRSDRTKSGELFF. In nucleotides, the CDR3 is TGTGCCAGCAGATCGGACAGGACGAAGTCCGGGGAGCTGTTTTTT.